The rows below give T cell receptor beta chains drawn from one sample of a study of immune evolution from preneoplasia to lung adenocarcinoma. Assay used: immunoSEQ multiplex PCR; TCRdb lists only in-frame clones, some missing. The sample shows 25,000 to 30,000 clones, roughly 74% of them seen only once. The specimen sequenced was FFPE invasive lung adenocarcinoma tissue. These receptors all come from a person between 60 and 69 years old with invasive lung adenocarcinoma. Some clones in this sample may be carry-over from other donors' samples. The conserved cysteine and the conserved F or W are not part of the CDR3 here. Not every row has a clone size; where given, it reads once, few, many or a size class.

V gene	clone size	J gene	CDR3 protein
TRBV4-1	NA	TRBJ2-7	ASSQVGGDSQY
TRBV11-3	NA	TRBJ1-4	ASSQGRDDEKLF
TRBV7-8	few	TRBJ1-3	ASSPKLRTGESGNTIY
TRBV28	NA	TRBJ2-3	ASKTSGSPDTQY
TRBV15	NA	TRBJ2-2	ATSRLAGGTGELF
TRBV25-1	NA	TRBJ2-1	ASSGRGPNEQF
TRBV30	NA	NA	ACIAAGGAYEQY
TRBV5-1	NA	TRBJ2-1	ASSLGTTYNEQF
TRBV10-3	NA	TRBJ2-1	ASRGSYNEQF
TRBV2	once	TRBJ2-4	ASSADGTAGGLAKNIQY
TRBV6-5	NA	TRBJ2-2	ASSYKPRGAGELF
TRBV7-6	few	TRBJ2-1	ASSLALAGANEQF
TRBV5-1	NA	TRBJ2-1	ASSTGLAGLSHEQF
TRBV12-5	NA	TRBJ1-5	ASGSTRNQPQH
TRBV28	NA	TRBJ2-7	ASSLKVPGQGAYEQY
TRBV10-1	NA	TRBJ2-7	ASSEWRGSEQY
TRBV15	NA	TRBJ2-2	ATSRTALYTGELF
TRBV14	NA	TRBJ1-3	ASSRPGQGIDTIY
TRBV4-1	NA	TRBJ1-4	ASSPIGTGNEKLF
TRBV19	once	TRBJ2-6	ASSIEGGANVLT
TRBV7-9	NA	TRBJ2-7	ASSLDKGEQY
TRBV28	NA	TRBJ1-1	ASRRTANTEAF
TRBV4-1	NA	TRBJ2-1	ASSRLGRVGSYNEQF
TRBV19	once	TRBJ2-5	ASSIAGARETQY
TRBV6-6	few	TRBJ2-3	ASSLGHQLSTDTQY
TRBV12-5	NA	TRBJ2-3	ASGLGGSRGADTQY
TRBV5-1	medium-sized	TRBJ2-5	ASSLGVGTPNAETQY
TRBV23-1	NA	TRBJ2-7	ASSQWGYEQY
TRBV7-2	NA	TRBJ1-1	ASSLPGVNTEAF
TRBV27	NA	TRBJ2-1	ASSSTRLSYNEQF
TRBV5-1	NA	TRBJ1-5	ASSPEAGTGNQPQH
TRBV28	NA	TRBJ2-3	ASSLVSGRAKDTQY
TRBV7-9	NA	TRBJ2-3	ASRRQGTFTDTQY
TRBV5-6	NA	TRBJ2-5	ASSLVASGRETQY
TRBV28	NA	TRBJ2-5	ASRTPGRKQETQY
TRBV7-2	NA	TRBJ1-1	ASSSYRENTEAF
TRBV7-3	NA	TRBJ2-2	ASSLSRNTGELF
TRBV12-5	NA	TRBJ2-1	ASGRTTGEQF
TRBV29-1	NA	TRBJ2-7	SVTGTGGLEQY
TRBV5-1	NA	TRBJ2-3	ASRGGGSTDTQY
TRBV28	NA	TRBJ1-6	ASRSGTSYNSPLH
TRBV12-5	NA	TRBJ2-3	ASGLGLAGLTDTQY
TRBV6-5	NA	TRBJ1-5	ASGYQENQPQH
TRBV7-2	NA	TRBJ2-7	ASSFPGVGEQY
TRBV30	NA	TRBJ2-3	AWSVSQGASTQY
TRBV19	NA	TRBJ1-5	ASSIMNQPQH
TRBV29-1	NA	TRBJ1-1	SANNGGNTEAF
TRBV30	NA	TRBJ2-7	AWNRETYEQY
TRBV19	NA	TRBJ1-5	ASSKSGPFGNQPQH
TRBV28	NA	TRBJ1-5	ATEPTGNQPQH
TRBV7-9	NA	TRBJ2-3	ASSPGTSGILTDTQY
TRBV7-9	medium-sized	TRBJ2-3	ASSLLFEGPLSTDTQY
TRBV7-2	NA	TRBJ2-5	ASSLAAGFLETQY
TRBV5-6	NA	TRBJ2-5	ASSTSDRGEGETQY